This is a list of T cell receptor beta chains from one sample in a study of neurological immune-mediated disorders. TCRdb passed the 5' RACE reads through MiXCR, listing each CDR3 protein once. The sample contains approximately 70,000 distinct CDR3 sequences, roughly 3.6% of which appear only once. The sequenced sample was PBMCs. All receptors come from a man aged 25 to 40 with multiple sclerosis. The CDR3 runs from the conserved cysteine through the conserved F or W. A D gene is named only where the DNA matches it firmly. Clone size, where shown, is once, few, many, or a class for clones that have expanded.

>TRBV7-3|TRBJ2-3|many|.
CASSGPAADTQYF
TGTGCCAGCAGCGGGCCAGCAGCTGATACGCAGTATTTT
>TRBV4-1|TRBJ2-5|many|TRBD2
CASSRQTSGDGETQYF
TGCGCCAGCAGCCGTCAGACTAGCGGGGATGGAGAGACCCAGTACTTC
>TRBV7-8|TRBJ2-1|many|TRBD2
CASSPGTSWEQFF
TGTGCCAGCAGCCCCGGGACTAGCTGGGAGCAGTTCTTC
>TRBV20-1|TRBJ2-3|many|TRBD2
CSADPSGGGTDTQYF
TGCAGTGCTGACCCGAGCGGGGGGGGCACAGATACGCAGTATTTT
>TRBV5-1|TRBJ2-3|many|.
CASSLLPDTQYF
TGCGCCAGCAGCTTGTTGCCAGATACGCAGTATTTT
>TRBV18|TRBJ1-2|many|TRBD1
CASSYIGTAKGYTF
TGTGCCAGCTCATATATCGGGACAGCAAAAGGCTACACCTTC
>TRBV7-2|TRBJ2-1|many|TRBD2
CASSLGGTIPYNEQFF
TGTGCCAGCAGCTTAGGGGGGACTATCCCCTACAATGAGCAGTTCTTC
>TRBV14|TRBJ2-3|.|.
CASSPGRGFGTDTQYF
TGTGCCAGCAGCCCTGGACGAGGATTTGGGACAGATACGCAGTATTTT
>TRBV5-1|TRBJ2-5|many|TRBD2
CASSLGTSEETQYF
TGCGCCAGCAGCTTAGGGACTAGCGAAGAGACCCAGTACTTC
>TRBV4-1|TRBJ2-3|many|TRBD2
CASSHFGQVLAGASTDTQYF
TGCGCCAGCAGCCACTTTGGACAGGTCCTAGCGGGGGCTAGCACAGATACGCAGTATTTT
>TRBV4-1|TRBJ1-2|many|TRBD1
CASSHTSGGRYGYTF
TGCGCCAGCAGCCACACCTCAGGGGGCAGGTATGGCTACACCTTC
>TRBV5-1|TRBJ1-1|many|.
CASSFRASGGTEAFF
TGCGCCAGCAGCTTCAGGGCCTCCGGCGGCACTGAAGCTTTCTTT
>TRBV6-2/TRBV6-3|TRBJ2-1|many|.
CASSYHPVTNEQFF
TGTGCCAGCAGTTACCACCCGGTGACCAATGAGCAGTTCTTC
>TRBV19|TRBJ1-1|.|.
CASRGHENTEAFF
TGTGCCAGTAGAGGCCACGAGAACACTGAAGCTTTCTTT
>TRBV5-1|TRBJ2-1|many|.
CASSLLQQGNNEQFF
TGCGCCAGCAGCTTGCTGCAACAGGGAAATAATGAGCAGTTCTTC
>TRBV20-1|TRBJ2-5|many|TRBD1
CSATPRTGTRETQYF
TGCAGTGCTACCCCCCGGACAGGTACAAGAGAGACCCAGTACTTC
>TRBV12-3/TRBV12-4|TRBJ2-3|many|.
CASKAGTDTQYF
TGTGCCAGCAAAGCGGGCACAGATACGCAGTATTTT
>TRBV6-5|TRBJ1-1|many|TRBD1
CASSPWTGGDTEAFF
TGTGCCAGCAGTCCTTGGACAGGGGGCGATACTGAAGCTTTCTTT
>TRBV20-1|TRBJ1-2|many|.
CSARDGSDRGYTF
TGCAGTGCTAGAGATGGTTCGGACAGAGGCTACACCTTC
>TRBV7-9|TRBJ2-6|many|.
CASSLGRSLSGANVLTF
TGTGCCAGCAGCTTAGGGCGGAGTCTCTCTGGGGCCAACGTCCTGACTTTC
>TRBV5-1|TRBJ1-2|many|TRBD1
CASSWRGQTGYGYTF
TGCGCCAGCAGCTGGAGGGGACAGACTGGCTATGGCTACACCTTC
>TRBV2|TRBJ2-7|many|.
CAGSRGRYYEQYF
TGTGCCGGAAGTAGGGGGAGATACTACGAGCAGTACTTC
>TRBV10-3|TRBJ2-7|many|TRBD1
CAISEGNHGTGGNYEQYF
TGTGCCATCAGTGAGGGGAACCACGGGACAGGGGGTAACTACGAGCAGTACTTC
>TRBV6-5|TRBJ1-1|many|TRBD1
CASSQDRGGTEAFF
TGTGCCAGCAGTCAAGACAGGGGGGGAACTGAAGCTTTCTTT